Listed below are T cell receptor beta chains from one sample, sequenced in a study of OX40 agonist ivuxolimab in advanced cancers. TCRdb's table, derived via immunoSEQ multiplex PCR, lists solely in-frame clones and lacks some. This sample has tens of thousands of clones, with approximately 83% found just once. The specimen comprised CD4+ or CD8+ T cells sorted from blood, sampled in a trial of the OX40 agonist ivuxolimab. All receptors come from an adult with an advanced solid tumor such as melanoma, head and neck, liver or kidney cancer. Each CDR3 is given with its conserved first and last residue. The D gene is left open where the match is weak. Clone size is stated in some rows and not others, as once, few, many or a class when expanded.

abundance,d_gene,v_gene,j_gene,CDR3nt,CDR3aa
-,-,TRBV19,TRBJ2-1,TGTGCCAGTGATCGGGGAGGAGAGCAGTTCTTC,CASDRGGEQFF
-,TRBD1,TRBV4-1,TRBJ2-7,TGCGCCAGCAGAGTCCGGGACAGGGGGCAGGACGAGCAGTACTTC,CASRVRDRGQDEQYF
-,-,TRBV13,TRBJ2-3,TGTGCCAGCAGCCTCGGGGCACGAACAGATACGCAGTATTTT,CASSLGARTDTQYF
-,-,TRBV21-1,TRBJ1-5,TGTGCCAGCAGCAACTCCCCGGGGGTTAAGGCATATAGCAATCAGCCCCAGCATTTT,CASSNSPGVKAYSNQPQHF
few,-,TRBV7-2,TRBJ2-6,TGTGCCAGCAGCTTAGAGATCGGGGCTGGGGCCAACGTCCTGACTTTC,CASSLEIGAGANVLTF
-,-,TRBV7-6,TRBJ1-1,TGTGCCAGCAGCTTAGGAGTAACTTACACTGAAGCTTTCTTT,CASSLGVTYTEAFF
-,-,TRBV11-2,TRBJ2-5,TGTGCCAGCAGCTTAAGTCTAAATCAAGAGACCCAGTACTTC,CASSLSLNQETQYF
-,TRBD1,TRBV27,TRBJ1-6,TGTGCCAGCAGTCGTCACCTCAGGGGGACGGGTGGAAATTCACCCCTCCACTTT,CASSRHLRGTGGNSPLHF
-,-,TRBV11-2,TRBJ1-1,TGTGCCAGCAGCCCCACGTCAGGGTTTGTCACTGAAGCTTTCTTT,CASSPTSGFVTEAFF
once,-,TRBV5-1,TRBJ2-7,TGCGCCAGCAGCTTTACAGTCCCAACCTACGAGCAGTACTTC,CASSFTVPTYEQYF